This TCR beta chain was sequenced for a study of graft-versus-host responses after intestinal transplantation. About the study: All recipients got anti-thymocyte globulin induction, then tacrolimus and steroids for roughly 3 years.

Details on this clone: As yet, its antigen is unknown.

Produced via immunoSEQ multiplex PCR; TCRdb's table is partial and in-frame only. The sample includes some 23,000 clones, roughly 94% of them seen just once. Whole-study findings and limits: GvH clones turned up in recipient marrow; some had shown up first in ileum or blood.

The input for sequencing was PBMCs, taken 156 days after intestinal transplant. This sequence was found in a human patient who received an intestinal transplant, so some T cells may come from the graft donor.

The CDR3, as DNA: TGTGCCAGCAGCCCCGGGGGGGGACCGAACACTGAAGCTTTCTTT. This translates into CASSPGGGPNTEAFF. This chain uses TRBV13 with TRBJ1-1, with a tentative D call TRBD1 (5 bases). This CDR3 has 15 residues. In germline, CDR1 is PRHDT, CDR2 FYEKMQ (reference sequence). V was pared by 5 bases and J by 1 base, with 14 bases between.